The 5 T cell receptor beta chains below all came from one sample that was sequenced in a study of long-term antiretroviral therapy in people with HIV. At survey level, the immunoSEQ assay was run in its v3.0 version. Data came from immunoSEQ multiplex PCR; TCRdb stores just in-frame clones and leaves some out. The profile covers 20,000 to 25,000 clones, with 79% appearing a single time and 8% to 10% taken by the ten largest. The sample here was unsorted PBMCs, taken 1.2 years after starting antiretroviral therapy. The receptors were gathered from a woman aged 35 to 49 with HIV.

J is TRBJ2-7 and V is TRBV2; D is uncertain. Germline CDR1 is SNHLY and CDR2 is FYNNEI. Trimming stripped 6 bases from V and 3 bases from J, with 3 bases between. CDR3 size: 10 residues. In nucleotides, the CDR3 is TGTGCCAGCAGGGACTACGAGCAGTACTTC. Its protein is CASRDYEQYF. The whole variable domain, filled in from reference TRBV2 and TRBJ2-7, reads EPEVTQTPSHQVTQMGQEVILRCVPISNHLYFYWYRQILGQKVEFLVSFYNNEISEKSEIFDDQFSVERPDGSNFTLKIRSTKLEDSAMYFCASRDYEQYFGPGTRLTVT.

This clone was picked up a small number of times. The chain combines TRBV19 with TRBJ2-7; the D call may be TRBD1 or TRBD2 (5 bases each). The germline V gene encodes CDR1 LNHDA and CDR2 SQIVND (reference sequence). Trimming took off 7 bases at V and 7 bases at J, with 17 bases between the two ends. The CDR3 covers 13 residues. The CDR3 spells CASTPSGGGEQYF. The CDR3 bases are TGTGCCAGTACTCCCTCCGGTGGGGGAGAGCAGTACTTC. Filled out from reference TRBV19 and TRBJ2-7, the complete variable domain reads DGGITQSPKYLFRKEGQNVTLSCEQNLNHDAMYWYRQDPGQGLRLIYYSQIVNDFQKGDIAEGYSVSREKKESFPLTVTSAQKNPTAFYLCASTPSGGGEQYFGPGTRLTVT.

In its sample, this clone was seen once. V is TRBV11-2 and J is TRBJ2-1; no firm D call. This CDR3 spans 12 amino acids. Trimming cost V 1 base and J 10 bases, with 8 bases left between them. Germline CDR1 SGHAT, CDR2 FQNNGV. The CDR3 loop reads CASSLGWVEQFF. The CDR3 DNA is TGTGCCAGCAGCTTAGGATGGGTCGAGCAGTTCTTC.

The gene calls are TRBV21-1 and TRBJ1-2; TRBD1, as called in the table, went unchecked against the DNA. TRBV21-1 is described as a pseudogene. The CDR3 contains 14 residues. CDR3 in DNA: TGTGCCAGCAGCAAAGCGACAAGTCTCTATGGCTACACCTTC. Protein: CASSKATSLYGYTF.

This chain joins TRBV7-9 and TRBJ1-2; no reliable D call. V was shortened by 5 bases and J by 8 bases, with 15 bases between the two germline ends. CDR3 size: 13 residues. Germline values: CDR1 SEHNR, CDR2 FQNEAQ (reference sequence). The CDR3 reads CASSLINPEGYTF. CDR3 nucleotides: TGTGCCAGCAGCCTGATAAACCCAGAGGGCTACACCTTC.